The 25 T cell receptor beta chains given below trace back to one sample, sequenced in a study of cytomegalovirus exposure and HLA in healthy donors. The PCR was carried out with 60 Vbeta primers and 13 Jbeta primers. Assay used: immunoSEQ multiplex PCR; TCRdb lists only in-frame clones, some missing. The table includes about 210,000 clones, roughly 82% detected once. Sequencing was performed on PBMCs. These receptors were collected from a man aged 35 to 55 in good health and CMV-seropositive.

CDR3 residues: CASSLGTGDSGANVLTF. The DNA for the CDR3 is TGTGCCAGCAGCTTAGGGACAGGGGACTCTGGGGCCAACGTCCTGACTTTC. The chain combines TRBV7-9 with TRBJ2-6, with 9 bases aligning to TRBD1. Trimming at V came to 1 base and at J to 0 bases, leaving 1 base not matched to a gene. The CDR3 totals 17 residues. The germline gives CDR1 SEHNR, CDR2 FQNEAQ (reference sequence).

The rearrangement uses TRBV9 and TRBJ2-7; no clear D gene. CDR3 length: 14 amino acids. V shed 0 bases and J shed 2 bases, with 9 bases lying between them. The germline V gene has CDR1 SGDLS and CDR2 YYNGEE. CDR3 coding DNA: TGTGCCAGCAGCGTAGGCGGCGGAGCCTACGAGCAGTACTTC. Protein sequence: CASSVGGGAYEQYF.

The chain recombines TRBV28 with TRBJ1-1; D not certain. Germline-derived CDR1 and CDR2 are MDHEN and SYDVKM. CDR3 size: 10 residues. V dropped 8 bases and J dropped 12 bases, with 13 bases sitting between them. CDR3 sequence: CASHSGQTFF. The CDR3 bases are TGTGCCAGCCATTCGGGTCAGACTTTCTTT.

Of note for this clone: At one boundary the junction diverges from the germline segment, which might be a read error. The V call is TRBV4-2, the J call TRBJ1-2; 9 bases are shared with TRBD1. The CDR3 spans 15 residues. Per germline, CDR1 LGHNA and CDR2 YNFKEQ. CDR3 amino acids: CANSQDRQGGYGYTF. The CDR3, as DNA: TGTGCCAACAGCCAGGATCGACAGGGGGGCTATGGCTACACCTTC.

The V and J genes are TRBV7-7 and TRBJ2-1; 10 nucleotides agree with TRBD2. The CDR3 spans 14 residues. The germline gives CDR1 SSHAT, CDR2 FNYEAQ (reference sequence). V dropped 5 bases and J dropped 6; count of bases not matched to a gene: 4. The CDR3, as DNA: TGTGCCAGCAGCCCCGGACTAGCGGCCAATGAGCAGTTCTTC. It encodes CASSPGLAANEQFF.

V is TRBV6-1 and J is TRBJ1-1; the match to TRBD1 covers 10 bases. Trimming at V came to 1 base and at J to 7 bases, leaving 0 bases not matched to a gene. CDR3 length: 13 amino acids. CDR1 is MNHNS and CDR2 is SASEGT in the germline V gene. The CDR3 here is CASSEGTGGEAFF. The CDR3 DNA reads TGTGCCAGCAGTGAAGGGACAGGGGGTGAAGCTTTCTTT.

The rearrangement links TRBV6-6 to TRBJ2-3; tentative D call: TRBD2 (5 bases). This CDR3 comprises 15 residues. Germline CDR1 and CDR2: MNHNY and SVGAGI (reference sequence). The ends were cut back, 7 bases at V and 5 bases at J, with 19 bases in the middle. CDR3 in DNA: TGTGCCAGCAATTCGGACTCCCCCCGGTTAGATACGCAGTATTTT. It codes for CASNSDSPRLDTQYF.

Turning to this clone: Within the sample, other DNA sequences also encode this same CDR3. The J gene is TRBJ1-2, the V gene TRBV25-1; 7 nucleotides line up with TRBD1. Germline CDR1 MGHDK, CDR2 SYGVNS. The CDR3 length is 14 residues. V shed 1 base and J 3 bases; nucleotides not matched to a gene: 2. The CDR3 sequence: CASSEFGQDYGYTF. CDR3 bases: TGTGCCAGCAGTGAATTTGGACAGGACTATGGCTACACCTTC.

This chain joins TRBV7-2 and TRBJ2-1; 8 nucleotides match TRBD2. The CDR3 totals 19 residues. Germline V lookup: CDR1 SGHTA, CDR2 FQGNSA. The junction had 11 bases not matched to a gene; V was cut back by 1 base and J by 0 bases. CDR3 sequence (DNA): TGTGCCAGCAGCTTAGGGGGGTCACCGGGACTAGGCTCCTACAATGAGCAGTTCTTC. Translation gives CASSLGGSPGLGSYNEQFF. Drawing the rest from reference TRBV7-2 and TRBJ2-1, the complete variable domain is GAGVSQSPSNKVTEKGKDVELRCDPISGHTALYWYRQSLGQGLEFLIYFQGNSAPDKSGLPSDRFSAERTGGSVSTLTIQRTQQEDSAVYLCASSLGGSPGLGSYNEQFFGPGTRLTVL.

This sequence joins TRBV5-1 and TRBJ2-1, with a weak D call TRBD2 (5 bases). The CDR3 totals 14 residues. V was cut by 0 bases and J by 4 bases, with 8 bases left in between. Germline CDR1 and CDR2: SGHRS and YFSETQ. As DNA, the CDR3 is TGCGCCAGCAGCTTGGTAACGGGGTACAATGAGCAGTTCTTC. Encoded protein: CASSLVTGYNEQFF.

The chain recombines TRBV2 with TRBJ2-5; TRBD1 matches 10 bases. Judging by the DNA end, TRBJ2-7 fits better; the J call may be wrong. The CDR3 runs to 16 residues. The V gene's germline CDR1 is SNHLY and CDR2 FYNNEI. The CDR3 here is CASRTTGTGASYEQYF. The DNA for the CDR3 is TGTGCCAGCAGGACCACCGGGACAGGGGCCTCCTACGAGCAGTACTTC.

The rearrangement joins TRBV19 to TRBJ1-3; 7 nucleotides line up with TRBD1. After removal of 5 bases from V and 4 bases from J, the junction contained 14 bases not matched to a gene. This CDR3 spans 17 amino acids. Germline V gives CDR1 LNHDA, CDR2 SQIVND (reference sequence). The CDR3, as DNA: TGTGCCAGTAGTGCCACCAGCCTGACAGGGAAGGGAAACACCATATATTTT. Translating it yields CASSATSLTGKGNTIYF.

The chain has TRBV27 and TRBJ1-4, with TRBD1 identical over 10 bases. Germline CDR1 and CDR2: MNHEY and SMNVEV (reference sequence). V was clipped by 4 bases and J by 7 bases; unmatched bases: 6. This CDR3 contains 15 residues. CDR3: CASSSYRDRGEKLFF. As DNA, the CDR3 is TGTGCCAGCAGTTCCTACCGGGACAGGGGTGAAAAACTGTTTTTT.

As regards this clone: Sequence at one end of the junction differs from germline and may be a read error. This chain joins TRBV7-7 and TRBJ2-5; 12 nucleotides match TRBD2. This CDR3 comprises 16 residues. Germline V gene sequence: CDR1 SSHAT, CDR2 FNYEAQ (reference sequence). CDR3 DNA sequence: TGTGCTAGCAGCGCCGGACTAGCGGGGAAAGAAGAGACCCAGTACTTC. Its translation is CASSAGLAGKEETQYF. Using reference TRBV7-7 and TRBJ2-5 for the parts outside the CDR3, the full variable domain is GAGVSQSPRYKVTKRGQDVTLRCDPISSHATLYWYQQALGQGPEFLTYFNYEAQPDKSGLPSDRFSAERPEGSISTLTIQRTEQRDSAMYRCASSAGLAGKEETQYFGPGTRLLVL.

The chain couples TRBV27 to TRBJ2-7; 7 bases agree with TRBD2. The CDR3 has 15 amino acids. With V trimmed by 1 base and J by 2 bases, 5 bases remained unmatched. The germline gives CDR1 MNHEY, CDR2 SMNVEV (reference sequence). Here the CDR3 reads CASSLLGSGTYEQYF. The CDR3 DNA reads as TGTGCCAGCAGTTTATTAGGGAGCGGGACCTACGAGCAGTACTTC.

The chain has TRBV7-3 and TRBJ2-5; 7 bases agree with TRBD2. The CDR3 runs 16 residues. The J segment lost 4 bases and the V segment lost 0 bases, leaving 8 bases of the junction unmatched. The V gene's germline CDR1 is SGHTA and CDR2 FQGTGA. CDR3 protein: CASSLTGGRAGETQYF. In DNA form, the CDR3 reads TGTGCCAGCAGCTTAACGGGCGGGAGAGCGGGAGAGACCCAGTACTTC. Filled out from reference TRBV7-3 and TRBJ2-5, the complete variable domain reads GAGVSQTPSNKVTEKGKYVELRCDPISGHTALYWYRQSLGQGPEFLIYFQGTGAADDSGLPNDRFFAVRPEGSVSTLKIQRTERGDSAVYLCASSLTGGRAGETQYFGPGTRLLVL.

As concerns this clone: This specimen includes other DNA sequences encoding the same CDR3. The V gene is TRBV29-1, the J gene TRBJ1-1; possibly TRBD1 for D (6 bases). V was cut by 6 bases and J by 0 bases, with 8 bases left in between. Germline loops: CDR1 SQVTM, CDR2 ANQGSEA. This CDR3 contains 12 residues. Here the CDR3 DNA reads TGCAGCGTGGGACACCTGAACACTGAAGCTTTCTTT. Translation gives CSVGHLNTEAFF.

The V call is TRBV28, the J call TRBJ1-4, with 10 bases lining up with TRBD1. The CDR3 extends over 13 amino acids. After removal of 8 bases from V and 7 bases from J, the junction contained 4 bases not matched to a gene. Germline lookup yields CDR1 MDHEN and CDR2 SYDVKM. The CDR3 reads CASETGGSEKLFF. The CDR3, as DNA: TGTGCCAGCGAGACAGGGGGCAGTGAAAAACTGTTTTTT.

V usage is TRBV29-1 and J usage is TRBJ1-5; D is perhaps TRBD1 (5 bases). The length of the CDR3 is 13 residues. Germline assignment: CDR1 SQVTM and CDR2 ANQGSEA. Trimming took 6 bases from V and 2 from J, leaving 11 bases between them. Here the CDR3 reads CSVGTAGNQPQHF. CDR3 bases: TGCAGCGTAGGGACTGCGGGCAATCAGCCCCAGCATTTT.

The chain joins TRBV7-3 to TRBJ1-1, with TRBD1 matching over 12 bases. After removal of 5 bases from V and 4 bases from J, the junction contained 8 bases not matched to a gene. The CDR3 consists of 16 residues. The V gene's germline CDR1 is SGHTA and CDR2 FQGTGA. The CDR3 bases are TGTGCCAGCAGCCCGGGACAGGGGGCCCAGGGCACTGAAGCTTTCTTT. Protein: CASSPGQGAQGTEAFF.

This rearrangement joins TRBV10-3 to TRBJ1-2; D not certain. This CDR3 has 13 residues. The germline V gene encodes CDR1 ENHRY and CDR2 SYGVKD. With 7 bases removed from V and 0 bases from J, the gap between germline ends came to 9 bases. The CDR3 sequence is CAITVLPNYGYTF. The CDR3 bases are TGTGCCATCACCGTCCTACCTAACTATGGCTACACCTTC.

The chain joins TRBV11-2 to TRBJ2-7, with 10 bases matching TRBD2. V was pared by 4 bases and J by 2 bases, with 2 bases of the junction left unmatched. The CDR3 runs to 14 residues. CDR1 is SGHAT, CDR2 FQNNGV, per germline. The CDR3 protein is CASSSTSGAYEQYF. The CDR3 coding sequence is TGTGCCAGCAGCTCCACTAGCGGGGCCTACGAGCAGTACTTC.

The V gene is TRBV10-3, the J gene TRBJ2-1; 9 bases are shared with TRBD2. This CDR3 contains 15 residues. V was clipped by 5 bases and J by 3 bases; unmatched bases: 5. Per germline, CDR1 ENHRY and CDR2 SYGVKD. CDR3 amino acids: CAISTTSGVYNEQFF. The CDR3 DNA reads as TGTGCCATCAGTACGACTAGCGGAGTCTACAATGAGCAGTTCTTC.

The sample holds a few counts of this clone. V usage is TRBV7-8 and J usage is TRBJ1-1; D is possibly TRBD1 (6 bases). The CDR3 extends over 14 amino acids. V was trimmed by 1 base and J by 1 base, leaving 7 bases between them. In germline, CDR1 is SGHVS, CDR2 FQNEAQ. The CDR3 sequence is CASSLEGGNTEAFF. In nucleotides, the CDR3 is TGTGCCAGCAGCTTAGAAGGGGGGAACACTGAAGCTTTCTTT.

This clone was seen once. CDR3: CAWSPIGSNQPQHF. In DNA form, the CDR3 reads TGTGCCTGGAGCCCCATCGGGAGCAATCAGCCCCAGCATTTT. V is TRBV30 and J is TRBJ1-5; D uncertain. V shed 3 bases and J shed 1 base, with 10 bases lying between them. In germline, CDR1 is GTSNPN, CDR2 SVGIG (reference sequence). The CDR3 consists of 14 residues.